Below are 20 T cell receptor beta chains sequenced from a single sample in a study of cytomegalovirus exposure and HLA in healthy donors. It was with 60 Vbeta and 13 Jbeta primers that the PCR ran. The assay was immunoSEQ multiplex PCR, and TCRdb's table has in-frame clones only and misses some. The sample lists nearly 200,000 clones; about 81% were seen once. The sample taken for sequencing was PBMCs. Receptors originate from a woman in her forties or fifties in good health and CMV-seropositive.

As concerns this clone: Germline and junction disagree at one end, which may indicate a read error. J is TRBJ1-5 and V is TRBV28; D gene uncertain. This CDR3 comprises 12 residues. CDR1 and CDR2 (germline): MDHEN, SYDVKM. CDR3 in DNA: TGTGCCAGCAGTTTATTTCAGTTCGGGGAGGAGTGG. Residues: CASSLFQFGEEW.

This clone occurred a few times. Other DNA variants within this sample encode the same CDR3. This chain connects TRBV6-5 to TRBJ1-5; 10 positions agree with TRBD1. The CDR3 consists of 14 residues. Germline V gives CDR1 MNHEY, CDR2 SVGAGI. The V gene end was trimmed by 6 bases and the J gene end by 6 bases; junction bases not matched to a gene: 5. The chain's CDR3 is CASSWGQGSQPQHF. CDR3 nucleotide sequence: TGTGCCAGCAGCTGGGGACAGGGGAGTCAGCCCCAGCATTTT.

The rearrangement joins TRBV28 to TRBJ1-1; possibly TRBD1 for D (6 bases). The germline gives CDR1 MDHEN, CDR2 SYDVKM. CDR3 length: 14 residues. V shed 10 bases and J shed 5 bases, with 20 bases lying between them. In DNA, the CDR3 is TGTGCCACCGACGGACAGACTGGGTATACTGAAGCTTTCTTT. Translation gives CATDGQTGYTEAFF.

The rearrangement joins TRBV2 to TRBJ1-5; 8 bases match TRBD1. Germline CDR1 is SNHLY and CDR2 is FYNNEI. This CDR3 region has 13 residues. The V gene end was trimmed by 7 bases and the J gene end by 3 bases; junction bases not matched to a gene: 2. The CDR3 reads CASMGQDNQPQHF. The DNA of the CDR3 is TGTGCCAGCATGGGACAGGACAATCAGCCCCAGCATTTT.

This chain joins TRBV11-1 and TRBJ2-5, with TRBD2 matching 8 bases. The junction had 9 bases not matched to a gene; V was cut back by 4 bases and J by 2 bases. CDR1 and CDR2 from the germline V gene are SGHAT and FQDESV (reference sequence). This CDR3 comprises 16 residues. The CDR3 DNA follows: TGTGCCAGCAGCTCCCGACTAGCGCGACCGCAAGAGACCCAGTACTTC. Its protein is CASSSRLARPQETQYF.

The gene calls are TRBV10-2 and TRBJ1-5; D call uncertain. Germline CDR1 WSHSY, CDR2 SAAADI. Between the trimmed V and J ends, which lost 5 bases and 7 bases, there was a span of 12 bases. The CDR3 contains 13 residues. CDR3 DNA: TGCGCCAGCAGTAGAGGTCGAGGGCAGCCCCAGCATTTT. Its translation: CASSRGRGQPQHF.

The CDR3 DNA reads as TGTGCCAGCTCACGGACAGGGGTCGGGGAGACCCAGTACTTC. Amino acid sequence: CASSRTGVGETQYF. The chain is built from TRBV18 and TRBJ2-5; 9 nucleotides align to TRBD1. The CDR3 spans 14 residues. Germline V gene sequence: CDR1 KGHSH, CDR2 LQKENI. The V and J ends lost 4 bases and 5 bases, in that order; junction bases with no gene match: 5.

The chain combines TRBV28 with TRBJ2-4, with 14 bases aligning to TRBD2. The V segment lost 3 bases and the J segment 8 bases; nucleotides outside the gene matches: 6. CDR1 and CDR2 from the germline V gene are MDHEN and SYDVKM. The CDR3 is 16 residues long. CDR3: CASSFGGTSGSYIQYF. CDR3 bases: TGTGCCAGCAGTTTTGGAGGGACTAGCGGGAGTTACATTCAGTACTTC.

The J gene is TRBJ2-2, the V gene TRBV18; D possibly corresponds to TRBD1 (6 bases). V lost 3 bases, J lost 4 bases, and 12 bases lay in between. There are 15 residues in the CDR3. Germline-derived CDR1 and CDR2 are KGHSH and LQKENI. As DNA, the CDR3 is TGTGCCAGCTCACCGTCGGGACAAACCACCGGGGAGCTGTTTTTT. It is translated as CASSPSGQTTGELFF.

This rearrangement joins TRBV7-2 to TRBJ2-3, with TRBD2 as a possible D gene (7 bases). V lost 5 bases and J lost 1, with 16 bases in between. CDR3 length: 16 amino acids. Germline lookup yields CDR1 SGHTA and CDR2 FQGNSA. The CDR3 nucleotides read TGTGCCAGCAGCAACCGGGCCGGGGGGCGCACAGATACGCAGTATTTT. Translation gives CASSNRAGGRTDTQYF.

The CDR3 DNA sequence: TGTGCCAGCAGCAGGGGGCTCACTGAAGCTTTCTTT. It encodes CASSRGLTEAFF. The V and J genes are TRBV25-1 and TRBJ1-1, with 8 bases fitting TRBD1. Trimming took 6 bases from V and 4 from J; bases not matched to a gene: 1. The CDR3 has 12 residues. Germline values: CDR1 MGHDK, CDR2 SYGVNS.

The V call is TRBV5-1, the J call TRBJ2-3; 14 bases line up with TRBD2. V lost 4 bases and J lost 3; bases outside the gene matches: 4. Germline assignment: CDR1 SGHRS and CDR2 YFSETQ. The CDR3 has 16 amino acids. CDR3 protein: CASSPGTSGGTDTQYF. CDR3 nucleotide sequence: TGCGCCAGCAGCCCGGGGACTAGCGGGGGTACAGATACGCAGTATTTT.

This sequence joins TRBV28 and TRBJ2-7; D may be TRBD2 (6 bases). CDR3 length equals 13 residues. Germline V CDR1 and CDR2: MDHEN, SYDVKM. V dropped 3 bases and J dropped 3 bases, with 9 bases sitting between them. CDR3 residues: CASSLTSIYEQYF. Written as DNA, the CDR3 is TGTGCCAGCAGTTTGACTAGTATCTACGAGCAGTACTTC.

The chain employs TRBV6-5 and TRBJ2-3, with a weak D call TRBD2 (6 bases). Trimming stripped 6 bases from V and 4 bases from J, with 17 bases between. This CDR3 comprises 15 residues. Germline loops: CDR1 MNHEY, CDR2 SVGAGI. As DNA, the CDR3 is TGTGCCAGCAGCCGGGTTGGGCGCGGGGCAGATACGCAGTATTTT. As protein: CASSRVGRGADTQYF.

The chain combines TRBV9 with TRBJ2-1, with 7 positions matching TRBD1. Germline V lookup: CDR1 SGDLS, CDR2 YYNGEE. Trimming cost V 0 bases and J 10 bases; bases outside gene matches: 7. The CDR3 is 14 amino acids. The CDR3 region has the DNA TGTGCCAGCAGCGTAGAAGGGGGCCAACCGGAGCAGTTCTTC. Translated: CASSVEGGQPEQFF.

The rearrangement links TRBV29-1 to TRBJ2-3; D is undetermined. The CDR3 totals 11 residues. Germline CDR1 and CDR2: SQVTM and ANQGSEA. Between the trimmed V and J ends, which lost 5 bases and 6 bases, there was a span of 9 bases. The CDR3 nucleotides are TGCAGCGTTTTCTTGGGCGATACGCAGTATTTT. The encoded protein is CSVFLGDTQYF.

This clone has a handful of counts. The chain links TRBV7-2 to TRBJ2-1, with 11 bases that match TRBD2. Germline loops: CDR1 SGHTA, CDR2 FQGNSA. The J segment lost 5 bases and the V segment lost 3 bases, leaving 6 bases of the junction unmatched. The CDR3 runs 16 residues. The CDR3 coding sequence is TGTGCCAGCAGCTTTACGGGACTAGCGGTTAACAATGAGCAGTTCTTC. Its protein product is CASSFTGLAVNNEQFF.

This clone was detected only once. This sample also contains other DNA sequences that code for the same CDR3. The J gene is TRBJ2-5, the V gene TRBV19; D is ambiguous. CDR3 length: 15 residues. CDR1 LNHDA and CDR2 SQIVND come from the germline V gene (reference sequence). The V gene lost 9 bases and the J gene lost 5 bases, with 22 bases spanning the gap. CDR3 protein: CASSPHVRLWETQYF. DNA for the CDR3: TGTGCCAGCAGTCCTCACGTGAGGTTATGGGAGACCCAGTACTTC.

This clone was recorded a few times. This chain connects TRBV5-1 to TRBJ2-7, with TRBD1 identical over 7 bases. Per germline, CDR1 SGHRS and CDR2 YFSETQ. This CDR3 is 12 amino acids long. The junction had 3 bases not matched to a gene; V was cut back by 3 bases and J by 6 bases. This chain's CDR3 is CASSSTGSEQYF. DNA of the CDR3: TGCGCCAGCAGCTCGACAGGGTCCGAGCAGTACTTC.

This chain uses TRBV28 with TRBJ2-1, with 7 bases that match TRBD2. Germline V gene data show CDR1 as MDHEN and CDR2 as SYDVKM. The junction had 8 bases not matched to a gene; V was cut back by 7 bases and J by 2 bases. The CDR3 contains 15 residues. The CDR3 sequence: CASTLAGGTYNEQFF. In nucleotides, the CDR3 is TGTGCCAGCACATTAGCGGGCGGGACCTACAATGAGCAGTTCTTC.